The rows below give T cell receptor beta chains drawn from one sample of a study of shared clonotypes between healthy human individuals. Sequencing used immunoSEQ multiplex PCR; TCRdb keeps in-frame clones, though not all of them. Of some 200,000 clones in the sample, 60% to 70% were seen once. Sequences were obtained from memory CD4+ T cells sorted from blood. The receptors stem from a man aged 25-45 years in good health. The conserved cysteine and the conserved F or W are not part of the CDR3 here. D genes are given only for firm matches. Clone size is given for some rows only: seen once, a few or many times, or a class if the clone is expanded.

D: TRBD1; size: NA; V: TRBV13; CDR3: ASSSKGTGGSYEQY
D: TRBD2; size: NA; V: TRBV5-1; CDR3: ASSFLHNGLAGNEQY
D: NA; size: few; V: TRBV19; CDR3: ASSIYQASNTEAF
D: NA; size: NA; V: TRBV14; CDR3: ASSRERGLLSYEQY
D: NA; size: NA; V: TRBV6-1; CDR3: ASRSSKNQPQH
D: TRBD1; size: NA; V: TRBV19; CDR3: ASSIHRTGPETQY
D: TRBD2; size: NA; V: TRBV18; CDR3: ASSVGLESYNEQF
D: TRBD2; size: NA; V: TRBV4-1; CDR3: ASSLTWGGSIQEQY
D: NA; size: once; V: TRBV7-9; CDR3: ASSPWDPRYEQY
D: NA; size: NA; V: TRBV5-5; CDR3: ASRRDIRAGSSYNEQF
D: NA; size: NA; V: TRBV7-2; CDR3: ASSLAGATYEQY
D: TRBD1; size: few; V: TRBV10-3; CDR3: AISEDRDQPQH
D: TRBD2; size: few; V: TRBV5-1; CDR3: ASSLSPLAGVRGELF
D: NA; size: NA; V: TRBV28; CDR3: ASSLFAGPAGYT
D: NA; size: few; V: TRBV7-9; CDR3: ASSPREYRHEQY
D: NA; size: once; V: TRBV7-9; CDR3: ASTRGGELF
D: NA; size: NA; V: TRBV10-3; CDR3: AIKAQATGELF
D: TRBD2; size: NA; V: TRBV27; CDR3: ASTLGRSGIRVGEQF
D: NA; size: NA; V: TRBV5-1; CDR3: ASSLESGVSGTGELF
D: TRBD2; size: NA; V: TRBV6-6; CDR3: ASSAGISGEAYEQY
D: NA; size: many; V: TRBV19; CDR3: ASSMVSVTDTQY
D: TRBD1; size: NA; V: TRBV28; CDR3: ATSPPGGQGYGYT